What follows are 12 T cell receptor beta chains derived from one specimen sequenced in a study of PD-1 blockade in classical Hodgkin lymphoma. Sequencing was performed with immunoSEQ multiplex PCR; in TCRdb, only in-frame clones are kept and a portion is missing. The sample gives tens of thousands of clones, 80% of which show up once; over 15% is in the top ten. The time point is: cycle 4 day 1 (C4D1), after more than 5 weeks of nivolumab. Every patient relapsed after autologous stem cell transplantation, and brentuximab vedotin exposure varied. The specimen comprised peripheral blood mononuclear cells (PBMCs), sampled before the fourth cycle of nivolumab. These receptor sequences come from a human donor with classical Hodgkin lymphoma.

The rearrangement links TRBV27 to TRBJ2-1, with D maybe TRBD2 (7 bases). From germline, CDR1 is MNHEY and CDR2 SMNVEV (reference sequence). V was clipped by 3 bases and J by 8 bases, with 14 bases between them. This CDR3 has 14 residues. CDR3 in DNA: TGTGCCAGCAGTTTGATTGGGGGGGCAGATGAGCAGTTCTTC. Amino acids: CASSLIGGADEQFF.

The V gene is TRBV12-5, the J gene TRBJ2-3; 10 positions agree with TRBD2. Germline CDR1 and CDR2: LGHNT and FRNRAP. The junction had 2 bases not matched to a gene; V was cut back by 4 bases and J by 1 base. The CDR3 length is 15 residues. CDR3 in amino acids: CASGYGTSGTDTQYF. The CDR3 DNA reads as TGTGCTAGTGGTTACGGGACTAGCGGCACAGATACGCAGTATTTT.

The CDR3 reads CASSYLTADNEQFF. For the CDR3, the DNA is TGTGCCAGCAGTTACCTGACAGCGGACAATGAGCAGTTCTTC. The chain joins TRBV7-8 to TRBJ2-1; D is perhaps TRBD1 or TRBD2 (5 bases each). Trimming cost V 6 bases and J 5 bases, with 14 bases left between them. Looked up from germline, CDR1 is SGHVS and CDR2 is FQNEAQ. The CDR3 contains 14 residues.

The CDR3 here is CASATSGMNPFF. CDR3 DNA: TGTGCCAGCGCGACTAGCGGGATGAATCCGTTCTTC. This rearrangement joins TRBV4-2 to TRBJ2-1, with 11 bases lining up with TRBD2. This CDR3 is built from 12 residues. Germline lookup yields CDR1 LGHNA and CDR2 YNFKEQ. V shed 8 bases and J 15 bases; nucleotides not matched to a gene: 9.

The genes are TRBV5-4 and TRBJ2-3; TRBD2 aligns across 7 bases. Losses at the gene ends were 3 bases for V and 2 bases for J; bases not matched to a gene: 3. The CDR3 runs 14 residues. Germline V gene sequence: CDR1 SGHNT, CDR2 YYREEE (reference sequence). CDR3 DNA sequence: TGTGCCAGCAGCTCCTGGGACTACACAGATACGCAGTATTTT. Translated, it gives CASSSWDYTDTQYF.

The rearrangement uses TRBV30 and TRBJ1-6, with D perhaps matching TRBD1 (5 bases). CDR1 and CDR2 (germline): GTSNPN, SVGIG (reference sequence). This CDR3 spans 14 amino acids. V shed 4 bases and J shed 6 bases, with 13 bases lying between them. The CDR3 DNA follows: TGTGCCTGGAACCGCGACAGCATTAATTCACCCCTCCACTTT. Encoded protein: CAWNRDSINSPLHF.

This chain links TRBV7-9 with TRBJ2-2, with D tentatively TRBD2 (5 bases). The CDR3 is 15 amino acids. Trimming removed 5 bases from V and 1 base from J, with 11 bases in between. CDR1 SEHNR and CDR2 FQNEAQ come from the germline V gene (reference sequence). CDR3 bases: TGTGCCAGCAGCCGAGGACGGGAGAACACCGGGGAGCTGTTTTTT. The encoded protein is CASSRGRENTGELFF.

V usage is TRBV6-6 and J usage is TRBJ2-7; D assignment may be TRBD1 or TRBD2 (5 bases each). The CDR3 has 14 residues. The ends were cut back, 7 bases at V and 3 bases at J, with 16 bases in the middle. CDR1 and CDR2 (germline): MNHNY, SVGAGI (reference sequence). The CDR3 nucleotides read TGTGCCAGCAACCCTGGGGGTGATCTCTACGAGCAGTACTTC. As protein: CASNPGGDLYEQYF.

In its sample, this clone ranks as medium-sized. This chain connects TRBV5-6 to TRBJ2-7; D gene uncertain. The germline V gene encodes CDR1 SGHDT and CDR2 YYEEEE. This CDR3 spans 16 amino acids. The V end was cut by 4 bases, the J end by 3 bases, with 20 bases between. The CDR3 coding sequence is TGTGCCAGCAGCGCATTCCCAGGACCCTACGACTACGAGCAGTACTTC. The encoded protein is CASSAFPGPYDYEQYF.

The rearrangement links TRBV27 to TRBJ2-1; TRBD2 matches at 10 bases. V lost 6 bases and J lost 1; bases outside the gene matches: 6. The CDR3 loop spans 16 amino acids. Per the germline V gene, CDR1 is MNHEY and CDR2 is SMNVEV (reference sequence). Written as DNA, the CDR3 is TGTGCCAGCAGGGGACTAGCGCCTAGGTCCTACAATGAGCAGTTCTTC. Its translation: CASRGLAPRSYNEQFF.

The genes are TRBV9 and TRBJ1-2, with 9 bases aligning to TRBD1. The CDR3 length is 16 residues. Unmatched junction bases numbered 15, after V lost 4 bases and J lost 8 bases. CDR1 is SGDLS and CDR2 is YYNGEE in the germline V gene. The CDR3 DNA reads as TGTGCCAGCAGCCCCACAATTTCCGGGACAGGGTACGGCTACACCTTC. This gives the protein CASSPTISGTGYGYTF.

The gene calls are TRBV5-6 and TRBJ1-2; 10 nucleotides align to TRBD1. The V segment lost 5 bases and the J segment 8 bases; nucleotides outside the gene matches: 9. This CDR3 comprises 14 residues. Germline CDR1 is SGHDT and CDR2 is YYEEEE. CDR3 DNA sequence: TGTGCCAGCAGGGACAGGGGGTTGGGTGAGGGCTACACCTTC. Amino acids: CASRDRGLGEGYTF.